The rows below give T cell receptor beta chains drawn from one sample of a study of blood T cell repertoires in COVID-19. The protocol was immunoSEQ multiplex PCR, while the TCRdb copy is restricted to in-frame clones and leaves out a portion. The sample contains around 130,000 clones, roughly four fifths of which appear only once. Sequences were obtained from peripheral blood. All receptors derive from a human donor in a cohort sampled during active COVID-19. Each CDR3 is given with its conserved first and last residue. D genes are given only for firm matches. Rows give clone size only sometimes, using once, few, many, or a class for an expanded clone.

abundance	v_gene	d_gene	j_gene	CDR3nt	CDR3aa
NA	TRBV10-3	NA	TRBJ2-1	TGTGCCATCAAAGGGGTCCCCGCCTACAATGAGCAGTTCTTC	CAIKGVPAYNEQFF
few	TRBV3-1/TRBV3-2	TRBD2	TRBJ2-3	TGTGCCAGCAGCCAAACTGGACTAGCGGGGGATACGCAGTATTTT	CASSQTGLAGDTQYF
NA	TRBV5-1	NA	TRBJ2-1	TGCGCCAGCAGCTTGGTGGGGTGGGGCGATGAGCAGTTCTTC	CASSLVGWGDEQFF
few	TRBV19	NA	TRBJ2-3	TGTGCCAGTAGTTTTCGCGGTAGCACAGATACGCAGTATTTT	CASSFRGSTDTQYF
NA	TRBV5-6	TRBD1	TRBJ1-5	TGTGCCAGCAGCTCTGGACAGGAGAATCAGCCCCAGCATTTT	CASSSGQENQPQHF
NA	TRBV3-1/TRBV3-2	NA	TRBJ1-1	TGTGCCAGCAGCCATCAAAAGGCTTCCAGGGCTCCAGAAGCTTTCTTT	CASSHQKASRAPEAFF
NA	TRBV18	NA	TRBJ2-6	TGTGCCAGCTCACCGACCACCTTAACAGGGCCCCCCTCTGGGGCCAACGTCCTGACTTTC	CASSPTTLTGPPSGANVLTF
NA	TRBV27	TRBD1	TRBJ1-6	TGTGCCAGCAGTTCCCGGGGACAGGGTACCTATAATTCACCCCTCCACTTT	CASSSRGQGTYNSPLHF
NA	TRBV7-9	NA	TRBJ2-6	TGTGCCAGCAGCCACGTCCAGGGTTCTGGGGCCAACGTCCTGACTTTC	CASSHVQGSGANVLTF
NA	TRBV19	NA	TRBJ1-1	TGTGCCAGTAGTATAGATCAGGGGAACACTGAAGCTTTCTTT	CASSIDQGNTEAFF
NA	TRBV3-1/TRBV3-2	NA	TRBJ1-2	TGTGCCAGCAGCCAGGCCGCGGATCTCCCCTATGGCTACACCTTC	CASSQAADLPYGYTF
once	TRBV9	TRBD1	TRBJ2-3	TGTGCCAGCAGCCCAAGGACAGGACATATCACAGATACGCAGTATTTT	CASSPRTGHITDTQYF
few	TRBV3-1/TRBV3-2	NA	TRBJ1-1	TGTGCCAGCAGCCCAGCTACAGGGCGAGGGACTGAAGCTTTCTTT	CASSPATGRGTEAFF
NA	TRBV19	TRBD1	TRBJ1-3	TGTGCCAGTAGTGTGACAGGGCGCTCTGGAAACACCATATATTTT	CASSVTGRSGNTIYF
NA	TRBV2	NA	TRBJ2-5	TGTGCCAGCTGGGGGGGCCCCGGAGGGCAAGAGACCCAGTACTTC	CASWGGPGGQETQYF
once	TRBV10-1	NA	TRBJ1-5	TGCGCCAGCAGTGACGCCGGTTCTCAGCCCCAGCATTTT	CASSDAGSQPQHF
once	TRBV5-4	NA	TRBJ1-1	TGTGCCAGCAGCTCCGACATCGATGTGAACACTGAAGCTTTCTTT	CASSSDIDVNTEAFF
NA	TRBV28	TRBD2	TRBJ2-6	TGTGCCAGCACCCTTCCGGGGGGCTCTGGGGCCAACGTCCTGACTTTC	CASTLPGGSGANVLTF
NA	TRBV20-1	TRBD2	TRBJ2-1	TGCAGTGCTAGTGGCGGGGGGCCCCACAATGAGCAGTTCTTC	CSASGGGPHNEQFF
NA	TRBV21-1	NA	TRBJ1-2	TGTGCCAGCAGCGACCGACGGGACAAGTATGGCTACACCTTC	CASSDRRDKYGYTF
NA	TRBV3-1/TRBV3-2	TRBD2	TRBJ2-5	TGTGCCAGCAGCGCCGGCCTGACTAGCCTAAGCCAAGAGACCCAGTACTTC	CASSAGLTSLSQETQYF
NA	TRBV4-3	NA	TRBJ1-2	TGCGCCAGCAGCCAAGACGGGGACTATGGCTACACCTTC	CASSQDGDYGYTF
NA	TRBV3-1/TRBV3-2	NA	TRBJ2-3	TGTGCCAGCAGCCCCCGGACAGTTCTGGGCACAGATACGCAGTATTTT	CASSPRTVLGTDTQYF
NA	TRBV12-5	NA	TRBJ1-3	TGTGCTAGTGGTTCCCTAATTGGAGGGCCCTCTGGAAACACCATATATTTT	CASGSLIGGPSGNTIYF
NA	TRBV19	TRBD1	TRBJ2-5	TGTGCCAGTAGTATAAGACAGGGGGTTCAAGAGACCCAGTACTTC	CASSIRQGVQETQYF
NA	TRBV18	NA	TRBJ1-2	TGTGCCAGCTCACCAGATATAATCTACAACTATGGCTACACCTTC	CASSPDIIYNYGYTF
NA	TRBV5-5	NA	TRBJ1-6	TGTGCCAGCAGCCGGGGGGATCCGAATTCACCCCTCCACTTT	CASSRGDPNSPLHF
NA	TRBV10-3	NA	TRBJ1-5	TGTGCCATCAAATCAGGGGACGGCCAGCCCCAGCATTTT	CAIKSGDGQPQHF
NA	TRBV5-1	TRBD2	TRBJ2-7	TGCGCCCGCGGGGGGGGCAACGAGCAGTACTTC	CARGGGNEQYF
NA	TRBV19	NA	TRBJ2-7	TGTGCCGCCAGTAGTATCATGGGGGCAGAGCTAAACGAGCAGTACTTC	CAASSIMGAELNEQYF
NA	TRBV5-6	NA	TRBJ1-2	TGTGCCAGCAGCTTGGTATGGGGGGACTATGGCTACACCTTC	CASSLVWGDYGYTF
NA	TRBV27	TRBD2	TRBJ2-3	TGTGCCAGCAGTTTATGGGGAGGGTCAGATACGCAGTATTTT	CASSLWGGSDTQYF
few	TRBV4-1	TRBD1	TRBJ2-7	TGCGCCAGCAGCCAAGGTAAAGGGACAGGGGGCCTCTACGAGCAGTACTTC	CASSQGKGTGGLYEQYF
NA	TRBV4-1	NA	TRBJ2-3	TGCGCCAGCAGCCAAGATGGGCGGGTGCCTAGCACAGATACGCAGTATTTT	CASSQDGRVPSTDTQYF
NA	TRBV3-1/TRBV3-2	TRBD2	TRBJ2-3	TGTGCCAGCAGCCATGCATATAGCGGGGGGGCCGTCGATACGCAGTATTTT	CASSHAYSGGAVDTQYF
NA	TRBV6-5	TRBD1	TRBJ1-2	TGTGCCAGCAGTTACTCGGGACAGGGATCCTATGGCTACACCTTC	CASSYSGQGSYGYTF
NA	TRBV7-2	NA	TRBJ1-3	TGTGCCAGCAGCTCACAAATTGACTCTGGAAACACCATATATTTT	CASSSQIDSGNTIYF
NA	TRBV7-9	TRBD1	TRBJ1-2	TGTGCCAGCAGCTTATATGGGACAGCGAACTATGGCTACACCTTC	CASSLYGTANYGYTF
few	TRBV19	NA	TRBJ1-1	TGTGCCAGTAGAAAAGGTGGGGCAGGGAACACTGAAGCTTTCTTT	CASRKGGAGNTEAFF
NA	TRBV9	NA	TRBJ2-1	TGTGCCAGCTCGGACTCGAGCTCCTACAATGAGCAGTTCTTC	CASSDSSSYNEQFF
NA	TRBV1	NA	TRBJ2-1	TGCACCAGCAGCCATGATAGCGGGGGGGCCGTAAATGAGCAGTTCTTC	CTSSHDSGGAVNEQFF
NA	TRBV11-2	TRBD1	TRBJ1-1	TGTGCCAGCAGCTCATTTAAACAGGGGGTCAACACTGAAGCTTTCTTT	CASSSFKQGVNTEAFF
NA	TRBV19	TRBD2	TRBJ2-2	TGTGCCAGTAGTATCCGGGGGGGTCGGAGGAATCTTGAGACCACCGGGGAGCTGTTTTTT	CASSIRGGRRNLETTGELFF
NA	TRBV5-1	TRBD2	TRBJ2-3	TGCGCCAGCAGCTTGCTAGCGGGGGGAACGACAGATACGCAGTATTTT	CASSLLAGGTTDTQYF
NA	TRBV27	TRBD2	TRBJ2-2	TGTGCCAGCAGTTGGGGTAGGGGACTATCCACCGGGGAGCTGTTTTTT	CASSWGRGLSTGELFF
NA	TRBV28	NA	TRBJ2-7	TGTGCCAGCAGGGCAGGGCTGAGCTCCTACGAGCAGTACTTC	CASRAGLSSYEQYF
few	TRBV12-2	NA	TRBJ2-5	TGTGCAAGTCGCCCATCGAGGGCTAGCTGTGAGAAAAAGACCCAGTACTTC	CASRPSRASCEKKTQYF
NA	TRBV28	TRBD1	TRBJ2-5	TGTGCCAGCAGCCCCGGGACATCCTACAGGGGGGAGACCCAGTACTTC	CASSPGTSYRGETQYF